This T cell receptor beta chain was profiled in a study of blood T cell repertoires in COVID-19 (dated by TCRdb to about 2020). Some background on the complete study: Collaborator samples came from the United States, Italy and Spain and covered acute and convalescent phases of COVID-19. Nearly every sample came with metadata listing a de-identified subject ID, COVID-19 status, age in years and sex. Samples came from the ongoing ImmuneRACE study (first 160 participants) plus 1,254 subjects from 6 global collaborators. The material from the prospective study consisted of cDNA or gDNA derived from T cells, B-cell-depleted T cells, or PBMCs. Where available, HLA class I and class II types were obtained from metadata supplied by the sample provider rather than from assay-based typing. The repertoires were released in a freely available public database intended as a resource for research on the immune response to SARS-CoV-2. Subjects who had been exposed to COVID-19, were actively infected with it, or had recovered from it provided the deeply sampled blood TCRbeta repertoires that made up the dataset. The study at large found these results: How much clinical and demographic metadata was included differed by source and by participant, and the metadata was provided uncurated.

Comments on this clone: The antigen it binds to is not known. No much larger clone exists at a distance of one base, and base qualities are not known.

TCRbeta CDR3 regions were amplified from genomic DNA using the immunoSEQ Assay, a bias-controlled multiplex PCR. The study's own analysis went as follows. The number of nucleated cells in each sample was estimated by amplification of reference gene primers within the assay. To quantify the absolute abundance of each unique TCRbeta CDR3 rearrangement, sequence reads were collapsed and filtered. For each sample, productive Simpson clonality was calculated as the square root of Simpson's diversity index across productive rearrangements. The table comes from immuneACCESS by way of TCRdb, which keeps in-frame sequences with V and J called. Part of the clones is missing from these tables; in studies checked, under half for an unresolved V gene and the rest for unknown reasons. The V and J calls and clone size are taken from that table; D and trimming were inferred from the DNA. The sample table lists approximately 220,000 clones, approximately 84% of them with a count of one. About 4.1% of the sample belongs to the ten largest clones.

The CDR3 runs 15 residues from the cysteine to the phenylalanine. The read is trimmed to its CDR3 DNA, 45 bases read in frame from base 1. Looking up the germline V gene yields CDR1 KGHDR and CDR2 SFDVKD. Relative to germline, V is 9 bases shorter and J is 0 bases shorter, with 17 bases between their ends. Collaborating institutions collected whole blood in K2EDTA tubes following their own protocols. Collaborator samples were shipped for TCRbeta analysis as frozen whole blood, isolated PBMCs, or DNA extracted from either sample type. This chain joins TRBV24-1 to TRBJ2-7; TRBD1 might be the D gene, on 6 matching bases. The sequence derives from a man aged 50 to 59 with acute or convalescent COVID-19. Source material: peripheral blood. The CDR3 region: CATHTGQKSSYEQYF. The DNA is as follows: TGTGCCACCCATACAGGGCAGAAAAGCTCCTACGAGCAGTACTTC.